What follows describes a single TCR beta chain. Antigen unknown. These data come from a study of shared clonotypes between healthy human individuals. General study results and limits: Depth of sequencing was expected to influence donor clonotype sharing. Larger estimated richness was generally recorded for naive subsets relative to memory subsets.

Sequencing used immunoSEQ multiplex PCR; TCRdb keeps in-frame clones, though not all of them. The repertoire holds about 2.1 million clones, with 93% as singletons. CD45RO-negative, CCR7-positively selected cells formed the naive CD8 fraction, excluding terminally differentiated effector memory CD45RA+ cells. The source is a man between 18 and 35 years old in good health. Some clones in this sample may be carry-over from other donors' samples. The sample was naive CD8+ T cells from PBMCs.

The CDR3 loop reads CASSLDGSSNQPQHF. DNA for the CDR3: TGTGCCAGCAGCTTAGATGGCAGTAGCAATCAGCCCCAGCATTTT. The V gene is TRBV7-9, the J gene TRBJ1-5, with no clear D. Germline CDR1 and CDR2: SEHNR and FQNEAQ (reference sequence). V lost 1 base to trimming and J lost 0 bases, with 7 bases between them. The CDR3 spans 15 residues.